This entry lists 28 T cell receptor beta chains sequenced from one sample in a study of HIV-infected patients and healthy controls (dated by TCRdb to the mid-2010s). Follow-up blood from HIV-infected patients was collected roughly three months, about 14 weeks, after antiretroviral therapy began. Whole blood was used without fractionating the cells, so the repertoire represented all peripheral T cells without sorting. Libraries were made using 5' RACE. TCRdb names Illumina MiSeq as the instrument used. SuperScript III was used to reverse transcribe 500 ng RNA with primers targeting the alpha and beta constant regions. Alpha and beta chain libraries were generated separately via chain-specific third strand synthesis with multiplexing indices. TCRdb reworked the public reads: Q25 trimming with fastp, MiXCR clone assembly, productive beta chains retained. CDR3 protein sequences are deduplicated, and each keeps its most common genes and DNA. Across this sample there are a few thousand distinct CDR3 sequences, with 14% seen only once. Together, the top ten hold approximately 21% of the sample.

Sequencing was performed on blood, taken during antiretroviral therapy. These receptors all come from an adult with HIV infection.

On this clonotype: Sequence at one end of the junction differs from germline and may be a read error. The genes are TRBV24-1 and TRBJ2-1, with 12 bases matching TRBD2. The CDR3 is 15 residues long. Per the germline V gene, CDR1 is KGHDR and CDR2 is SFDVKD. The CDR3 reads CAISPGLAGYNEQFF. The CDR3, as DNA: TGTGCCATCAGTCCGGGACTAGCGGGCTACAATGAGCAGTTCTTC.

This clonotype is labeled as medium-sized (0.01 to 0.1%). This chain links TRBV7-9 with TRBJ1-3; no clear D. Germline assignment: CDR1 SEHNR and CDR2 FQNEAQ (reference sequence). The CDR3 is 18 residues long. V shed 10 bases and J shed 0 bases, with 25 bases lying between them. The CDR3 nucleotides are TGTGCCACCCACATGCCGGCGGACTCCCTAAGCTCTGGAAACACCATATATTTT. Translated: CATHMPADSLSSGNTIYF.

As to this clonotype: A much larger clone lies one base from this, so it may be a read error. V usage is TRBV13 and J usage is TRBJ2-5; no clear D. Trimming removed 3 bases from V and 5 bases from J, with 13 bases in between. Germline assignment: CDR1 PRHDT and CDR2 FYEKMQ (reference sequence). The CDR3 runs to 14 residues. The CDR3: CASSFLVTPETQYF. The CDR3 DNA reads as TGTGCCAGCAGCTTTCTAGTCACTCCCGAGACCCAGTACTTC.

By share, this clonotype ranks as medium-sized (0.01 to 0.1%). This chain connects TRBV6-2 or TRBV6-3 to TRBJ2-7; D gene uncertain. Between the trimmed V and J ends, which lost 6 bases and 0 bases, there was a span of 6 bases. The CDR3 runs 12 residues. Germline V gene data show CDR1 as MNHEY and CDR2 as SVGEGT. The CDR3 DNA follows: TGTGCCAGCAGCCCCGGCTCCTACGAGCAGTACTTC. Protein product: CASSPGSYEQYF.

This clonotype has just one count. A read error may be the cause here, since a much bigger clone is one base away. The chain is built from TRBV29-1 and TRBJ1-1; D not certain. The CDR3 covers 11 residues. V was clipped by 6 bases and J by 11 bases, with 16 bases between them. CDR1 and CDR2 from the germline V gene are SQVTM and ANQGSEA. The CDR3 sequence is CSVEVDRYAFF. As DNA, the CDR3 is TGCAGCGTGGAGGTGGACCGGTACGCTTTCTTT.

In its sample, this clonotype ranks as medium-sized. The chain is built from TRBV5-6 and TRBJ2-1; D is uncertain. V gave up 1 base and J gave up 0 bases, with 5 bases separating them. The germline V gene encodes CDR1 SGHDT and CDR2 YYEEEE. The length of the CDR3 is 14 residues. CDR3 loop: CASSLLSSYNEQFF. For the CDR3, the DNA is TGTGCCAGCAGCTTGCTTAGCTCCTACAATGAGCAGTTCTTC.

Comments on this clonotype: A clone one base away is much larger, so this may be a read error. The rearrangement links TRBV30 to TRBJ2-3, with 8 positions matching TRBD2. The CDR3 sequence is 13 residues long. Trimming at V came to 8 bases and at J to 5 bases, leaving 9 bases not matched to a gene. Germline assignment: CDR1 GTSNPN and CDR2 SVGIG (reference sequence). The DNA for the CDR3 is TGTGCCGGGGCGGGGGGTTTGGGAGATACGCAGTATTTT. Protein: CAGAGGLGDTQYF.

In its sample, this clonotype is medium-sized. CDR3 sequence (DNA): TGCGCCAGCAGCCAGGCTAAAAGAAACACCATATATTTT. The encoded protein is CASSQAKRNTIYF. V is TRBV4-3 and J is TRBJ1-3, with D unclear. The CDR3 spans 13 residues. The germline V and J ends were trimmed by 3 bases and 5 bases, with 8 bases remaining between them. CDR1 LGHNA and CDR2 YSLEER come from the germline V gene.

The V gene is TRBV25-1, the J gene TRBJ1-2, with D hard to call. The CDR3 runs to 13 residues. V lost 2 bases and J lost 10, with 14 bases in between. Germline CDR1 reads MGHDK; CDR2 reads SYGVNS. Written as DNA, the CDR3 is TGTGCCAGCAGTGAACCCGCGGGGAGTTCCTACACCTTC. This encodes CASSEPAGSSYTF.

By frequency in the sample, this clonotype is medium-sized. This chain uses TRBV6-1 with TRBJ1-2; D uncertain. Germline CDR1 is MNHNS and CDR2 is SASEGT. V gave up 1 base and J gave up 0 bases, with 6 bases separating them. The CDR3 has 14 residues. As DNA, the CDR3 is TGTGCCAGCAGTGAAGGCCCCTCTAACTATGGCTACACCTTC. Its translation is CASSEGPSNYGYTF.

This chain joins TRBV20-1 and TRBJ1-2; D perhaps matches TRBD1 (6 bases). Looked up from germline, CDR1 is DFQATT and CDR2 is SNEGSKA (reference sequence). Trimming stripped 4 bases from V and 4 bases from J, with 13 bases between. This CDR3 has 13 amino acids. CDR3 DNA: TGCAGTGCTAACCGGGACAATGGCTATGGCTACACCTTC. Its protein product is CSANRDNGYGYTF.

In its sample, this clonotype was seen a few times. A much larger clone is a single base away; this may be a read error. V is TRBV7-2 and J is TRBJ1-2, with 12 bases matching TRBD1. The CDR3 length is 15 residues. The junction had 8 bases not matched to a gene; V was cut back by 5 bases and J by 7 bases. Germline lookup yields CDR1 SGHTA and CDR2 FQGNSA. CDR3 loop: CASSAHGTGGAGYTF. DNA of the CDR3: TGTGCCAGCAGCGCCCACGGGACAGGGGGCGCTGGCTACACCTTC.

Sample share makes this clonotype medium-sized. The chain couples TRBV20-1 to TRBJ1-1, with D uncertain. V lost 3 bases and J 4 bases, leaving 15 bases between the germline ends. CDR3 length: 14 amino acids. From germline, CDR1 is DFQATT and CDR2 SNEGSKA (reference sequence). The CDR3 sequence is CSASSQTLFTEAFF. Written as DNA, the CDR3 is TGCAGTGCTAGTTCCCAGACTCTTTTCACTGAAGCTTTCTTT.

This clonotype is classed as medium-sized. The CDR3 reads CASSLGQGGYNEQFF. CDR3 sequence (DNA): TGTGCCAGCAGCTTAGGTCAGGGGGGGTACAATGAGCAGTTCTTC. This chain links TRBV7-2 with TRBJ2-1, with D perhaps TRBD1 or TRBD2 (7 bases each). Per the germline V gene, CDR1 is SGHTA and CDR2 is FQGNSA. The V end lost 1 base, the J end lost 4 bases, and 11 bases lay between the germline ends. This CDR3 is 15 amino acids long.

This clonotype is medium-sized (0.01 to 0.1%) by share. V is TRBV5-6 and J is TRBJ1-3; D gene uncertain. The CDR3 has 16 residues. Trimming took 0 bases from V and 0 from J, leaving 10 bases between them. Looked up from germline, CDR1 is SGHDT and CDR2 is YYEEEE. CDR3 region: CASSLVESSSGNTIYF. The CDR3 coding sequence is TGTGCCAGCAGCTTGGTTGAGAGTAGCTCTGGAAACACCATATATTTT.

This clonotype is classed as medium-sized (0.01 to 0.1%). This chain joins TRBV10-3 and TRBJ2-5; possible D gene TRBD2, 7 bases. Between the trimmed V and J ends, which lost 7 bases and 0 bases, there was a span of 15 bases. This CDR3 has 15 amino acids. Per germline, CDR1 ENHRY and CDR2 SYGVKD. Here the CDR3 reads CAIKGGSSYQETQYF. CDR3 nucleotides: TGTGCCATCAAGGGGGGGTCCTCGTACCAAGAGACCCAGTACTTC.

This clonotype counts as medium-sized. The CDR3 bases are TGTGCCAGCAGCCGTGCGGGAAACACCATATATTTT. Its protein is CASSRAGNTIYF. The J gene is TRBJ1-3, the V gene TRBV12-3 or TRBV12-4; D unresolved. V was trimmed by 6 bases and J by 4 bases, leaving 7 bases between them. This CDR3 spans 12 amino acids.

This clonotype was observed at least ten times. The chain links TRBV18 to TRBJ2-1; TRBD1 agrees at 7 bases. Unmatched junction bases numbered 10, after V lost 6 bases and J lost 2 bases. The germline gives CDR1 KGHSH, CDR2 LQKENI. The CDR3 has 16 amino acids. CDR3 nucleotides: TGTGCCAGCTCTCTACTACAGGGGATGGCCTACAATGAGCAGTTCTTC. Encoded protein: CASSLLQGMAYNEQFF.

This clonotype is deemed medium-sized. The CDR3 coding sequence is TGTGCCAGCAGTTTAGTGGCTAGCGGGAGGGCCAACGTCCTGACTTTC. Its translation: CASSLVASGRANVLTF. The chain combines TRBV28 with TRBJ2-6; 9 nucleotides line up with TRBD2. J lost 5 bases, V lost 2 bases, and 4 bases had no gene match. Germline CDR1 reads MDHEN; CDR2 reads SYDVKM. The CDR3 runs to 16 residues. Variable domain in full (rest from reference TRBV28 and TRBJ2-6): DVKVTQSSRYLVKRTGEKVFLECVQDMDHENMFWYRQDPGLGLRLIYFSYDVKMKEKGDIPEGYSVSREKKERFSLILESASTNQTSMYLCASSLVASGRANVLTFGAGSRLTVL.

The table lists this clonotype with a few counts. The junction departs from the called germline gene at one end, perhaps through a read error. The rearrangement uses TRBV9 and TRBJ2-3, with TRBD1 as a possible D gene (5 bases). The CDR3 is made up of 16 amino acids. Germline assignment: CDR1 SGDLS and CDR2 YYNGEE. The CDR3 protein is CARSVTGRLSTDTQYF. As DNA, the CDR3 is TGTGCCAGAAGCGTCACAGGTCGTCTAAGCACAGATACGCAGTATTTT.

By sample fraction, this clonotype is medium-sized. The chain combines TRBV20-1 with TRBJ2-2, with 10 bases identical to TRBD2. Germline V gene lookup returns CDR1 DFQATT and CDR2 SNEGSKA (reference sequence). This CDR3 region has 13 residues. The CDR3 protein is CSGRTSGTGELFF. Here the CDR3 DNA reads TGCAGCGGGCGGACTAGCGGCACCGGGGAGCTGTTTTTT.

This clonotype is medium-sized (0.01 to 0.1%) by share. The chain carries TRBV2 and TRBJ2-3; perhaps TRBD2 as D (6 bases). This CDR3 is built from 13 residues. Germline CDR1 is SNHLY and CDR2 is FYNNEI. V was pared by 7 bases and J by 0 bases, with 8 bases between. The CDR3 loop reads CASMGGSTDTQYF. In DNA form, the CDR3 reads TGTGCCAGCATGGGGGGAAGCACAGATACGCAGTATTTT.

Comments on this clonotype: One end of the junction fails to match germline, which may point to a read error. The chain recombines TRBV25-1 with TRBJ1-2, with D possibly being TRBD1 (5 bases). The CDR3 sequence is 11 residues long. CDR1 and CDR2 from the germline V gene are MGHDK and SYGVNS. The CDR3 reads CASSPGYGYTF. The CDR3, as DNA: TGTGCAAGCAGTCCAGGGTATGGCTACACCTTC.

By its share, this clonotype is medium-sized. This chain joins TRBV4-1 and TRBJ1-1, with D possibly matching TRBD1 (5 bases). The CDR3 has 14 amino acids. V dropped 1 base and J dropped 4 bases, with 10 bases sitting between them. Per the germline V gene, CDR1 is MGHRA and CDR2 is YSYEKL. In nucleotides, the CDR3 is TGCGCCAGCAGCCAAGGGGCGGGGGTCACTGAAGCTTTCTTT. Its protein is CASSQGAGVTEAFF.

By frequency in the sample, this clonotype is medium-sized. The chain recombines TRBV11-3 with TRBJ2-2; D perhaps matches TRBD2 (6 bases). The CDR3 has 16 residues. V was cut by 5 bases and J by 1 base, with 14 bases left in between. Germline values: CDR1 SGHNT, CDR2 YENEEA. CDR3 sequence (DNA): TGTGCCAGCAGCCCACTGGTCGGGGGGAACACCGGGGAGCTGTTTTTT. Translated: CASSPLVGGNTGELFF.

The J gene is TRBJ1-5, the V gene TRBV21-1; the listed D gene, TRBD1, was not tested against the DNA. TRBV21-1 is a recognized pseudogene. The CDR3 is 16 amino acids. The CDR3 DNA follows: TGTGCCAGCAGCCACCAAGATGGACAGGGTAATCAGCCCCAGCATTTT. Protein sequence: CASSHQDGQGNQPQHF.

CDR3 nucleotide sequence: TGTGCCAGAAGGTTAGCACGATTCCAAGAGACCCAGTACTTC. Translation gives CARRLARFQETQYF. The genes are TRBV2 and TRBJ2-5; D uncertain. This CDR3 contains 14 residues. The V end lost 9 bases, the J end lost 1 base, and 15 bases lay between the germline ends. Germline values: CDR1 SNHLY, CDR2 FYNNEI. Full variable domain (rest looked up from reference TRBV2 and TRBJ2-5): EPEVTQTPSHQVTQMGQEVILRCVPISNHLYFYWYRQILGQKVEFLVSFYNNEISEKSEIFDDQFSVERPDGSNFTLKIRSTKLEDSAMYFCARRLARFQETQYFGPGTRLLVL.

Relative to its sample, this clonotype is medium-sized. The chain recombines TRBV4-3 with TRBJ2-7; maybe TRBD1 (6 bases). The germline V gene encodes CDR1 LGHNA and CDR2 YSLEER. The CDR3 runs 13 residues. V shed 4 bases and J shed 7 bases, with 14 bases lying between them. The CDR3 coding sequence is TGCGCCAGCAGCCGCAACTCTAGGGGGGAGCAGTACTTC. This sequence encodes CASSRNSRGEQYF.